This paragraph covers one T cell receptor beta chain sequence. The CDR3 contains 14 residues. Trimming took off 5 bases at V and 7 bases at J, with 15 bases between the two ends. Germline V gives CDR1 MNHEY, CDR2 SMNVEV (reference sequence). The sample belongs to a study of CD8 T cells in Susac syndrome. Random hexamers were used to reverse transcribe the RNA input (about 0.45 to 1 ug). TCRdb used MiXCR to reprocess the immunoSEQ multiplex PCR reads, holding one entry per CDR3 protein. The repertoire holds roughly 120,000 distinct CDR3 sequences, with around 94% as singletons. The clonotype was recovered from a human donor with multiple sclerosis. The V and J genes are TRBV27 and TRBJ2-4, with no clear D. The sequenced sample consisted of CD4+ T cells from PBMCs. The CDR3 bases are TGTGCCAGCAGTCCGCTTGGACCTAGGAACATTCAGTACTTC. It specifies CASSPLGPRNIQYF.